One sample yielded the 31 T cell receptor beta chains listed below, sequenced in a study of shared clonotypes between healthy human individuals. TCRdb's table, derived via immunoSEQ multiplex PCR, lists solely in-frame clones and lacks some. Of 1.5 million to 1.9 million clones listed, 98% are singletons. Sequenced sample: naive CD4+ T cells sorted from blood. The subset was: CD45RA+ positively selected. Source of these receptors: a man younger than 45 in good health.

The chain uses TRBV7-8 and TRBJ2-2, with 10 positions matching TRBD1. The CDR3 length is 16 residues. J gave up 4 bases and V 5 bases, and 7 bases lay outside the gene matches. Germline values: CDR1 SGHVS, CDR2 FQNEAQ. CDR3 loop: CASSPRQGARTGELFF. DNA of the CDR3: TGTGCCAGCAGCCCAAGACAGGGGGCGCGCACCGGGGAGCTGTTTTTT.

This chain connects TRBV19 to TRBJ2-7; TRBD2 agrees at 11 bases. Germline values: CDR1 LNHDA, CDR2 SQIVND (reference sequence). With 7 bases clipped from V and 2 bases from J, the junction kept 7 bases outside the gene matches. The CDR3 length is 15 residues. The CDR3 bases are TGTGCCAGTATGGGATATAGCGGGAGGGCCTACGAGCAGTACTTC. Translated, it gives CASMGYSGRAYEQYF.

This rearrangement joins TRBV10-3 to TRBJ2-3; perhaps TRBD1 as D (6 bases). The CDR3 covers 12 residues. CDR1 ENHRY and CDR2 SYGVKD come from the germline V gene. V was trimmed by 10 bases and J by 6 bases, leaving 14 bases between them. The CDR3 protein is CATAGDRDTQYF. DNA of the CDR3: TGTGCCACCGCCGGAGACAGGGATACGCAGTATTTT.

The chain carries TRBV5-4 and TRBJ2-2, with TRBD2 matching 11 bases. V shed 4 bases, J shed 4 bases, and the junction held 6 bases outside the gene matches. The CDR3 is 16 amino acids. CDR1 SGHNT and CDR2 YYREEE come from the germline V gene (reference sequence). The CDR3 protein is CASSVLLAGVTGELFF. CDR3 coding DNA: TGTGCCAGCAGCGTGCTACTAGCGGGAGTCACCGGGGAGCTGTTTTTT. Filled out from reference TRBV5-4 and TRBJ2-2, the complete variable domain reads ETGVTQSPTHLIKTRGQQVTLRCSSQSGHNTVSWYQQALGQGPQFIFQYYREEENGRGNFPPRFSGLQFPNYSSELNVNALELDDSALYLCASSVLLAGVTGELFFGEGSRLTVL.

Worth noting for this clone: Other DNA sequences within the sample encode an identical CDR3. Written as DNA, the CDR3 is TGCAGCGCGCGACAGGGTAATGAAAAACTGTTTTTT. Protein product: CSARQGNEKLFF. The chain combines TRBV29-1 with TRBJ1-4; TRBD1 matches at 7 bases. This CDR3 has 12 amino acids. CDR1 and CDR2 (germline): SQVTM, ANQGSEA. J lost 4 bases, V lost 7 bases, and 3 bases had no gene match.

The gene calls are TRBV5-1 and TRBJ1-1; D is uncertain. In germline, CDR1 is SGHRS, CDR2 YFSETQ. The CDR3 runs 14 residues. Trimming cost V 1 base and J 3 bases, with 10 bases left between them. This CDR3 is CASSLTELHTEAFF. The CDR3 coding sequence is TGCGCCAGCAGCTTGACAGAATTACACACTGAAGCTTTCTTT.

This chain uses TRBV12-5 with TRBJ2-1, with D unclear. Germline-derived CDR1 and CDR2 are LGHNT and FRNRAP. The CDR3 is 13 residues long. Trimming removed 3 bases from V and 6 bases from J, with 9 bases in between. In DNA form, the CDR3 reads TGTGCTAGTGGTTTAGAGTTTGTCAATGAGCAGTTCTTC. It codes for CASGLEFVNEQFF.

The chain joins TRBV4-1 to TRBJ1-4; D uncertain. The germline V and J ends were trimmed by 3 bases and 7 bases, with 9 bases remaining between them. Germline CDR1 and CDR2: MGHRA and YSYEKL. This CDR3 has 13 residues. The CDR3 DNA is TGCGCCAGCAGCCAGACCTGGGGTGAAAAACTGTTTTTT. It is translated as CASSQTWGEKLFF.

The chain recombines TRBV5-1 with TRBJ2-7; no definite D call. Per the germline V gene, CDR1 is SGHRS and CDR2 is YFSETQ. The V and J ends lost 4 bases and 0 bases respectively, with 8 bases between them. This CDR3 spans 13 amino acids. The DNA for the CDR3 is TGCGCCAGCAGCCCCACTTCCTCCTACGAGCAGTACTTC. Translated: CASSPTSSYEQYF.

V usage is TRBV27 and J usage is TRBJ2-7, with 7 bases lining up with TRBD2. The CDR3 spans 15 residues. Trimming took 5 bases from V and 3 from J; bases not matched to a gene: 10. Germline V gene sequence: CDR1 MNHEY, CDR2 SMNVEV (reference sequence). CDR3 DNA sequence: TGTGCCAGCAGTCCCCCAACTGCGGGAGTCTACGAGCAGTACTTC. Amino acids: CASSPPTAGVYEQYF.

This chain uses TRBV5-4 with TRBJ2-7, with 7 bases matching TRBD1. The CDR3 loop spans 15 amino acids. In germline, CDR1 is SGHNT, CDR2 YYREEE (reference sequence). J gave up 0 bases and V 2 bases, and 5 bases lay outside the gene matches. CDR3 bases: TGTGCCAGCAGCTTAGTTGGGACAGTCTCCTACGAGCAGTACTTC. This codes for CASSLVGTVSYEQYF.

This rearrangement joins TRBV4-3 to TRBJ2-3; D may correspond to TRBD1 or TRBD2 (5 bases each). Germline V CDR1 and CDR2: LGHNA, YSLEER. This CDR3 region has 16 residues. Trimming removed 1 base at V and 3 bases at J, with 14 bases between. This CDR3 reads CASSQGRTKVTDTQYF. The CDR3 DNA is TGCGCCAGCAGCCAAGGGAGGACAAAGGTTACAGATACGCAGTATTTT.

The chain recombines TRBV14 with TRBJ2-5; TRBD1 or TRBD2 may be the D gene (5 bases each). The CDR3 runs to 18 residues. Trimming cost V 1 base and J 1 base, with 19 bases left between them. CDR1 is SGHDN and CDR2 is FVKESK in the germline V gene. The chain's CDR3 is CASSQARFGTALQETQYF. CDR3 sequence (DNA): TGTGCCAGCAGCCAAGCCAGGTTCGGGACCGCTCTCCAAGAGACCCAGTACTTC.

This chain joins TRBV6-6 and TRBJ2-3; the match to TRBD2 covers 7 bases. From germline, CDR1 is MNHNY and CDR2 SVGAGI (reference sequence). This CDR3 is built from 15 residues. V shed 5 bases, J shed 5 bases, and the junction held 10 bases outside the gene matches. The CDR3 DNA sequence: TGTGCCAGCAGTACCGGGACTACCCCATTAGATACGCAGTATTTT. Protein sequence: CASSTGTTPLDTQYF.

Concerning this clone: The same CDR3 can be traced to other DNA sequences in this sample. The chain employs TRBV10-1 and TRBJ2-7, with D unclear. V lost 5 bases and J lost 0, with 8 bases in between. CDR1 and CDR2 (germline): WNHNN, SYGVQD (reference sequence). The CDR3 spans 13 residues. The CDR3 region is CASSPGPSYEQYF. The CDR3 DNA sequence: TGCGCCAGCAGTCCGGGCCCCTCCTACGAGCAGTACTTC.

The genes are TRBV18 and TRBJ2-2; 10 positions agree with TRBD2. In germline, CDR1 is KGHSH, CDR2 LQKENI. The trim removed 4 bases at V and 2 bases at J, leaving 7 bases unmatched. CDR3 length: 17 amino acids. The CDR3 DNA reads as TGTGCCAGCTCACTAAGGGTACTAGCGGGAAACACCGGGGAGCTGTTTTTT. Amino acids: CASSLRVLAGNTGELFF.

The chain links TRBV28 to TRBJ1-1; TRBD1 aligns across 9 bases. Trimming took 6 bases from V and 4 from J; bases not matched to a gene: 3. Germline V lookup: CDR1 MDHEN, CDR2 SYDVKM. The CDR3 runs to 13 residues. CDR3: CASRTGGSTEAFF. The CDR3 coding sequence is TGTGCCAGCAGAACAGGGGGCAGCACTGAAGCTTTCTTT.

V gene TRBV29-1 combines with J gene TRBJ2-6, with 10 nucleotides matching TRBD2. This CDR3 region has 18 residues. Trimming at V came to 6 bases and at J to 2 bases, leaving 13 bases not matched to a gene. Germline V CDR1 and CDR2: SQVTM, ANQGSEA. CDR3 bases: TGCAGCGTCCTCCTCTTTGCTAGCGGGAGAGCTGGGGCCAACGTCCTGACTTTC. It is translated as CSVLLFASGRAGANVLTF.

J is TRBJ2-1 and V is TRBV19, with 9 bases that match TRBD2. This CDR3 has 15 residues. Germline CDR1 is LNHDA and CDR2 is SQIVND (reference sequence). With V trimmed by 4 bases and J by 9 bases, 10 bases remained unmatched. CDR3 sequence: CASSKQVAGAGEQFF. CDR3 DNA: TGTGCCAGTAGTAAACAGGTAGCGGGAGCGGGTGAGCAGTTCTTC.

Note on this clone: The junction does not match germline at one end; this may be a read error. The gene calls are TRBV18 and TRBJ2-7; maybe TRBD1 (6 bases). Germline CDR1 and CDR2: KGHSH and LQKENI. This CDR3 has 13 residues. This CDR3 reads CASSPRTASEPAF. Written as DNA, the CDR3 is TGTGCCAGCTCACCACGGACAGCGTCGGAACCCGCCTTC. The full variable domain, its missing parts supplied by reference TRBV18 and TRBJ2-7, is NAGVMQNPRHLVRRRGQEARLRCSPMKGHSHVYWYRQLPEEGLKFMVYLQKENIIDESGMPKERFSAEFPKEGPSILRIQQVVRGDSAAYFCASSPRTASEPAFGPGTRLTVT.

V and J are TRBV18 and TRBJ1-3; 9 positions match TRBD1. Germline-derived CDR1 and CDR2 are KGHSH and LQKENI. The trim removed 3 bases at V and 7 bases at J, leaving 10 bases unmatched. The CDR3 extends over 16 amino acids. The CDR3 sequence is CASSPGIGTGQNTIYF. In DNA form, the CDR3 reads TGTGCCAGCTCACCCGGGATTGGGACAGGGCAGAACACCATATATTTT. Supplemented by reference TRBV18 and TRBJ1-3, the full variable domain reads NAGVMQNPRHLVRRRGQEARLRCSPMKGHSHVYWYRQLPEEGLKFMVYLQKENIIDESGMPKERFSAEFPKEGPSILRIQQVVRGDSAAYFCASSPGIGTGQNTIYFGEGSWLTVV.

This chain connects TRBV18 to TRBJ1-1; TRBD1 might be the D (6 bases). The germline V gene has CDR1 KGHSH and CDR2 LQKENI. V lost 6 bases to trimming and J lost 5 bases, with 13 bases between them. The CDR3 contains 13 residues. CDR3 in amino acids: CASSSGASTEAFF. The CDR3 DNA follows: TGTGCCAGCTCCTCAGGGGCCAGTACTGAAGCTTTCTTT.

The CDR3 region has the DNA TGTGCCAGCAGCTTAGTGGGGGGTGTTGCCTACGAGCAGTACTTC. Residues: CASSLVGGVAYEQYF. The V gene is TRBV7-2, the J gene TRBJ2-7; a weak D match, TRBD2 (6 bases). Between the trimmed V and J ends, which lost 1 base and 2 bases, there was a span of 12 bases. The CDR3 is 15 residues long. From germline, CDR1 is SGHTA and CDR2 FQGNSA.

The genes are TRBV11-2 and TRBJ2-7, with unresolved D. CDR1 and CDR2 from the germline V gene are SGHAT and FQNNGV. V lost 1 base and J 0 bases, leaving 16 bases between the germline ends. CDR3 length: 17 residues. The CDR3 DNA reads as TGTGCCAGCAGCTTAGTATTATTTGAACGGCGCTCCTACGAGCAGTACTTC. It is translated as CASSLVLFERRSYEQYF.

The chain employs TRBV14 and TRBJ2-5, with a weak D call TRBD1 (6 bases). CDR1 and CDR2 from the germline V gene are SGHDN and FVKESK. V dropped 1 base and J dropped 4 bases, with 10 bases sitting between them. The CDR3 is 14 amino acids. The CDR3 sequence: CASSQAGVRETQYF. The CDR3 DNA reads as TGTGCCAGCAGCCAAGCAGGGGTGCGAGAGACCCAGTACTTC. The variable domain in full, completed from reference TRBV14 and TRBJ2-5, reads EAGVTQFPSHSVIEKGQTVTLRCDPISGHDNLYWYRRVMGKEIKFLLHFVKESKQDESGMPNNRFLAERTGGTYSTLKVQPAELEDSGVYFCASSQAGVRETQYFGPGTRLLVL.

The rearrangement uses TRBV27 and TRBJ1-2, with D unclear. The V end was cut by 2 bases, the J end by 7 bases, with 11 bases between. The CDR3 totals 13 residues. From germline, CDR1 is MNHEY and CDR2 SMNVEV (reference sequence). The CDR3 loop reads CASSLPGGGGYTF. The CDR3 DNA is TGTGCCAGCAGTTTACCTGGTGGTGGTGGCTACACCTTC.

This chain links TRBV5-1 with TRBJ2-7; D not certain. Germline V CDR1 and CDR2: SGHRS, YFSETQ. CDR3 length: 16 residues. V was cut by 2 bases and J by 3 bases, with 18 bases left in between. The CDR3 nucleotides are TGCGCCAGCAGCTTTTCGACGGGTGGGCCCGGCTACGAGCAGTACTTC. The encoded protein is CASSFSTGGPGYEQYF.

The chain is built from TRBV27 and TRBJ2-3; D uncertain. The V and J ends lost 3 bases and 2 bases respectively, with 9 bases between them. Germline CDR1 reads MNHEY; CDR2 reads SMNVEV (reference sequence). The CDR3 loop spans 14 amino acids. CDR3 in DNA: TGTGCCAGCAGTTTTCCTCATTCCACAGATACGCAGTATTTT. Encoded protein: CASSFPHSTDTQYF.

The V call is TRBV27, the J call TRBJ2-3; D is perhaps TRBD2 (5 bases). The CDR3 length is 18 residues. Germline values: CDR1 MNHEY, CDR2 SMNVEV (reference sequence). V was shortened by 5 bases and J by 4 bases, with 25 bases between the two germline ends. CDR3 DNA sequence: TGTGCCAGCAGTGAAAGACTAAGCGGTGATCCCTGGGCAGATACGCAGTATTTT. Translation gives CASSERLSGDPWADTQYF.

The V gene is TRBV14, the J gene TRBJ1-1, with D possibly matching TRBD1 (6 bases). V was cut by 4 bases and J by 6 bases, with 18 bases left in between. Germline V lookup: CDR1 SGHDN, CDR2 FVKESK. The CDR3 covers 15 residues. This CDR3 is CASSLLTGNEAEAFF. The CDR3 region has the DNA TGTGCCAGCAGCCTACTAACAGGGAATGAGGCTGAAGCTTTCTTT.

This clone occurred a few times. The J gene is TRBJ1-2, the V gene TRBV18; no definite D call. V was shortened by 8 bases and J by 6 bases, with 16 bases between the two germline ends. CDR1 is KGHSH, CDR2 LQKENI, per germline. The CDR3 loop spans 13 amino acids. This chain's CDR3 is CASLEQRQDGYTF. The CDR3 DNA is TGTGCCAGCCTAGAACAACGGCAGGATGGCTACACCTTC.